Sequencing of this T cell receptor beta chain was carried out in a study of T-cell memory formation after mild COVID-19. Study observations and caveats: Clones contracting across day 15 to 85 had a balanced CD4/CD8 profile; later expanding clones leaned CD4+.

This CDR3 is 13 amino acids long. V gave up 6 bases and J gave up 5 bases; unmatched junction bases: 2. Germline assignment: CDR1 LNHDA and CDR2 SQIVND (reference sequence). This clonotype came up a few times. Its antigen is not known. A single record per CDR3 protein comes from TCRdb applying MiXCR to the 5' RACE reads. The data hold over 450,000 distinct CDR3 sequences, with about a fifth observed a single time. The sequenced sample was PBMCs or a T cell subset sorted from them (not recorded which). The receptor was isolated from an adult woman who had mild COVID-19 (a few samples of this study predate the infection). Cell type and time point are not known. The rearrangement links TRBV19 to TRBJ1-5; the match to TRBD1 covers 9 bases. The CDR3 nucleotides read TGTGCCAGTAGGGACAGGGGCGATCAGCCCCAGCATTTT. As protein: CASRDRGDQPQHF.